This T cell receptor (beta chain) stems from a study of blood T cell repertoires in COVID-19. Measured with immunoSEQ multiplex PCR; TCRdb has only the in-frame clones, and not every one. The sample includes about 260,000 clones, around 90% of them seen just once. Germline CDR1 MDHEN, CDR2 SYDVKM. The V end lost 7 bases, the J end lost 0 bases, and 4 bases lay between the germline ends. The CDR3 spans 13 residues. The chain recombines TRBV28 with TRBJ1-6; D is unclear. Sequenced: peripheral blood. The TCR comes from a human donor in a cohort sampled during active COVID-19. The CDR3 nucleotides read TGTGCCAGCAAGCCCTCCTATAATTCACCCCTCCACTTT. As protein: CASKPSYNSPLHF.